Listed here are 6 T cell receptor beta chains from one sample, sequenced in a study of memory CD4+ T cells and cytomegalovirus serostatus. TCRdb keeps only in-frame clones here, not all; method: immunoSEQ multiplex PCR. The sample has about 41,000 clones, 76% seen once. Single viable CD3+CD4+CD8-CD45RO+ cells were sorted as the memory CD4+ T cells. The sample consisted of memory CD4+ T cells from blood. The receptor source for this set is an adult in good health and CMV-seronegative.

The rearrangement links TRBV5-1 to TRBJ2-7, with 11 bases that match TRBD2. CDR3 size: 18 residues. The trim removed 0 bases at V and 2 bases at J, leaving 10 bases unmatched. CDR1 is SGHRS, CDR2 YFSETQ, per germline. In DNA, the CDR3 is TGCGCCAGCAGCTTGGTGTCTAGCGGGAGGCCTCCAGCCTACGAGCAGTACTTC. Translation gives CASSLVSSGRPPAYEQYF.

The chain employs TRBV6-6 and TRBJ2-3, with D possibly TRBD2 on 6 matching bases. CDR3 length equals 16 residues. V was pared by 2 bases and J by 3 bases, with 15 bases between. The V gene's germline CDR1 is MNHNY and CDR2 SVGAGI (reference sequence). DNA of the CDR3: TGTGCCAGCAGTTACCCAACTAGCCAGAGGACAGATACGCAGTATTTT. This translates into CASSYPTSQRTDTQYF.

The chain carries TRBV18 and TRBJ1-1; no definite D call. Germline V gives CDR1 KGHSH, CDR2 LQKENI. The length of the CDR3 is 13 residues. This chain's CDR3 is CAGEGSLNTEAFF. Here the CDR3 DNA reads TGTGCTGGGGAGGGCTCCCTGAACACTGAAGCTTTCTTT. Looking up the rest from reference TRBV18 and TRBJ1-1 gives the full variable domain: NAGVMQNPRHLVRRRGQEARLRCSPMKGHSHVYWYRQLPEEGLKFMVYLQKENIIDESGMPKERFSAEFPKEGPSILRIQQVVRGDSAAYFCAGEGSLNTEAFFGQGTRLTVV.

V is TRBV4-3 and J is TRBJ2-3; D may be TRBD1 or TRBD2 (6 bases each). With 4 bases removed from V and 0 bases from J, the gap between germline ends came to 11 bases. Germline CDR1 reads LGHNA; CDR2 reads YSLEER. CDR3 length: 15 residues. The CDR3 here is CASSLAGTSTDTQYF. As DNA, the CDR3 is TGCGCCAGCAGCCTCGCGGGGACAAGCACAGATACGCAGTATTTT.

J is TRBJ1-2 and V is TRBV30, with TRBD1 matching 7 bases. Germline V gene data show CDR1 as GTSNPN and CDR2 as SVGIG (reference sequence). Unmatched junction bases numbered 11, after V lost 2 bases and J lost 2 bases. The CDR3 has 16 amino acids. The CDR3 DNA reads TGTGCCTGGAGTTTCGGACAGGCTCGCAGGAACTATGGCTACACCTTC. Protein product: CAWSFGQARRNYGYTF.

This clone qualifies as medium-sized. CDR3 sequence reads: CASSLYASGIANEQFF. CDR3 DNA sequence: TGTGCCAGCAGTTTATACGCTAGCGGGATAGCTAATGAGCAGTTCTTC. This rearrangement joins TRBV28 to TRBJ2-1; 9 bases agree with TRBD2. Germline values: CDR1 MDHEN, CDR2 SYDVKM. Trimming cost V 1 base and J 7 bases; bases outside gene matches: 8. The CDR3 runs 16 residues.